This entry concerns a single T cell receptor (beta chain). Its target is unknown. Germline CDR1 and CDR2: LNHDA and SQIVND (reference sequence). The CDR3 length is 14 residues. Trimming took 4 bases from V and 8 from J, leaving 15 bases between them. Deep was the level used in running the assay. Clones were sequenced by immunoSEQ multiplex PCR, and TCRdb holds only the in-frame ones, with some missing. The table lists some 2 million clones, about 95% of them singletons, with 0.9% to 1.3% in the top ten. The naive CD8 fraction comprised CD45RO-negative cells positively selected for CCR7 and excluded terminally differentiated effector memory CD45RA+ cells. The data were taken from a study of shared clonotypes between healthy human individuals. Whole-study results and caveats: The generation probabilities recorded for non-shared clonotypes fell below those of clonotypes shared by all four donors. It was only blood that was sampled, and tissue repertoires likely differ.

The chain employs TRBV19 and TRBJ2-1; D is possibly TRBD1 (6 bases). The sequenced sample consisted of naive CD8+ T cells sorted from blood. This TCR derives from a man between 18 and 29 years old in good health. The CDR3 DNA is TGTGCCAGTAGTAGACAGGCGGAGTACCATGAGCAGTTCTTC. Translation gives CASSRQAEYHEQFF.